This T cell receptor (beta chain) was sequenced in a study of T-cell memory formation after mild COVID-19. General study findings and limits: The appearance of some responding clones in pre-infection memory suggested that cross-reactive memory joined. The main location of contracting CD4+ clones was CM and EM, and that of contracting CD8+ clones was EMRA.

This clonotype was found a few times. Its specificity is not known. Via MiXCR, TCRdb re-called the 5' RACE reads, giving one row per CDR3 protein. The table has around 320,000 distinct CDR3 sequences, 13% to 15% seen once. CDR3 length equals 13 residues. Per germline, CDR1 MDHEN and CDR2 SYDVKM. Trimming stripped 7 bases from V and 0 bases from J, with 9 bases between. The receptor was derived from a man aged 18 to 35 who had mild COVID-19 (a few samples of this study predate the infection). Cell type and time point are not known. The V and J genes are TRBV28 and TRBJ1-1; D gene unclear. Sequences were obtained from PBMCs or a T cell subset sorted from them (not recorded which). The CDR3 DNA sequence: TGTGCCAGCAAGGAGGACCTGAACACTGAAGCTTTCTTT. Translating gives CASKEDLNTEAFF. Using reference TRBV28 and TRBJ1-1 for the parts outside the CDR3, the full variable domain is DVKVTQSSRYLVKRTGEKVFLECVQDMDHENMFWYRQDPGLGLRLIYFSYDVKMKEKGDIPEGYSVSREKKERFSLILESASTNQTSMYLCASKEDLNTEAFFGQGTRLTVV.